These T cell receptor beta chains were read from a single sample in a study of human T cells and chemical hapten exposure. A single record per CDR3 protein comes from TCRdb applying MiXCR to the RACE reads. The sample has approximately 180,000 distinct CDR3 sequences; under 35% are singletons. The sample in question was whole blood, obtained in connection with sensitization to the hapten diphenylcyclopropenone (DPC). The receptors shown here come from a young woman with alopecia areata. Some clones in this sample may be carry-over from other donors' samples. CDR3s include the opening cysteine and the closing phenylalanine or tryptophan. The D gene is left open where the match is weak. Expanded clones get a size class; other rows say once, few or many, or leave the size out.

>TRBV20-1|TRBJ2-1|TRBD2|-
CSATGTSLGNEQFF
TGCAGTGCAACCGGGACTAGTCTTGGCAATGAGCAGTTCTTC
>TRBV7-2|TRBJ1-5|-|-
CASSLKSIDQPQHF
TGTGCCAGCAGCTTAAAAAGTATAGATCAGCCCCAGCATTTT
>TRBV7-9|TRBJ2-6|-|few
CASSSTSSQKSGANVLTF
TGTGCCAGCAGCTCCACGTCCAGCCAAAAATCTGGGGCCAACGTCCTGACTTTC
>TRBV20-1|TRBJ2-2|-|-
CSARPGVGLKNTGELFF
TGCAGTGCTAGACCGGGGGTAGGACTAAAGAACACCGGGGAGCTGTTTTTT
>TRBV29-1|TRBJ2-3|-|-
CSVGRGLTSSTDTQYF
TGCAGCGTTGGTCGGGGCCTAACCTCTTCCACAGATACGCAGTATTTT
>TRBV28|TRBJ1-6|TRBD1|-
CASRQGQGSSPLHF
TGTGCCAGCAGGCAAGGACAGGGCAGCTCACCCCTCCACTTT
>TRBV28|TRBJ1-6|-|-
CASGRFVRGGSPLHF
TGTGCCAGCGGCCGGTTCGTTCGGGGTGGCTCACCCCTCCACTTT
>TRBV7-2|TRBJ1-1|TRBD1|few
CASSRDRVGGTEAFF
TGTGCCAGCAGCCGGGACAGGGTGGGTGGTACTGAAGCTTTCTTT
>TRBV11-3|TRBJ1-1|-|few
CASSLGPEVEAFF
TGTGCCAGCAGCTTAGGCCCCGAGGTTGAAGCTTTCTTT
>TRBV5-1|TRBJ2-1|-|few
CASSLGPGSYEQFF
TGCGCCAGCAGCTTGGGACCGGGAAGCTATGAGCAGTTCTTC